This passage covers 27 T cell receptor beta chains from one sample sequenced in a study of blood T cell repertoires in COVID-19. Clones were read by immunoSEQ multiplex PCR, and TCRdb kept only the in-frame ones, dropping some. The data contain about 75,000 clones, about 93% of them singletons. Sequenced input: peripheral blood. The receptor source for this set is a human donor in a cohort sampled during active COVID-19.

The chain joins TRBV4-1 to TRBJ1-1; D unresolved. Trimming left V 0 bases short and J 5 bases short, with 7 bases between. The CDR3 is 13 amino acids. From germline, CDR1 is MGHRA and CDR2 YSYEKL. The CDR3 DNA reads as TGCGCCAGCAGCCAAGATTTCGGGACTGAAGCTTTCTTT. Translated: CASSQDFGTEAFF.

V gene TRBV10-2 combines with J gene TRBJ2-5; D is perhaps TRBD2 (7 bases). The V end was cut by 8 bases, the J end by 1 base, with 14 bases between. Germline assignment: CDR1 WSHSY and CDR2 SAAADI. CDR3 length equals 14 residues. The CDR3 loop reads CASRQGGGQETQYF. The CDR3 DNA is TGCGCCAGCCGCCAGGGAGGGGGCCAAGAGACCCAGTACTTC.

The chain carries TRBV5-1 and TRBJ1-1; D remains unclear. The CDR3 runs 15 residues. The germline V and J ends were trimmed by 0 bases and 4 bases, with 13 bases remaining between them. Germline CDR1 SGHRS, CDR2 YFSETQ. The CDR3 sequence: CASSLESGGGTEAFF. In DNA form, the CDR3 reads TGCGCCAGCAGCTTGGAATCGGGAGGAGGCACTGAAGCTTTCTTT.

The chain couples TRBV19 to TRBJ2-5, with 10 bases that match TRBD2. Trimming at V came to 9 bases and at J to 7 bases, leaving 11 bases not matched to a gene. Germline CDR1 is LNHDA and CDR2 is SQIVND (reference sequence). The CDR3 contains 14 residues. The CDR3 nucleotides read TGTGCCAGGGATGTAGCGGGAGGCGTAGGGACCCAGTACTTC. It is translated as CARDVAGGVGTQYF.

The chain couples TRBV27 to TRBJ2-7, with 7 positions matching TRBD1. Germline V gene data show CDR1 as MNHEY and CDR2 as SMNVEV (reference sequence). The CDR3 has 12 residues. V lost 5 bases, J lost 6 bases, and 4 bases stayed unmatched. CDR3 DNA sequence: TGTGCCAGCAGTCAAACAGGGGCCGAGCAGTACTTC. Residues: CASSQTGAEQYF.

The rearrangement links TRBV7-2 to TRBJ2-2; 11 bases line up with TRBD2. CDR3 size: 15 residues. Germline V gene data show CDR1 as SGHTA and CDR2 as FQGNSA. V lost 6 bases, J lost 6 bases, and 6 bases stayed unmatched. The CDR3 reads CASRISGGAAGELFF. The DNA of the CDR3 is TGTGCCAGCAGAATTAGCGGGGGGGCGGCCGGGGAGCTGTTTTTT. Filled out from reference TRBV7-2 and TRBJ2-2, the complete variable domain reads GAGVSQSPSNKVTEKGKDVELRCDPISGHTALYWYRQSLGQGLEFLIYFQGNSAPDKSGLPSDRFSAERTGGSVSTLTIQRTQQEDSAVYLCASRISGGAAGELFFGEGSRLTVL.

The chain recombines TRBV9 with TRBJ2-3, with 10 bases matching TRBD2. This CDR3 is built from 15 residues. CDR1 SGDLS and CDR2 YYNGEE come from the germline V gene. The ends lost 0 bases at V and 6 bases at J; junction bases unmatched: 4. CDR3 in amino acids: CASSVVAGGGDTQYF. CDR3 nucleotides: TGTGCCAGCAGCGTAGTAGCGGGGGGAGGGGATACGCAGTATTTT. Supplemented by reference TRBV9 and TRBJ2-3, the full variable domain reads DSGVTQTPKHLITATGQRVTLRCSPRSGDLSVYWYQQSLDQGLQFLIQYYNGEERAKGNILERFSAQQFPDLHSELNLSSLELGDSALYFCASSVVAGGGDTQYFGPGTRLTVL.

This chain uses TRBV27 with TRBJ2-1; 13 bases fit TRBD2. CDR1 MNHEY and CDR2 SMNVEV come from the germline V gene (reference sequence). The CDR3 runs to 16 residues. V trimming: 5 bases; J trimming: 2 bases; junction bases outside the gene matches: 3. The CDR3 nucleotides are TGTGCCAGCAGTGGGACTAGCGGGGAGGCCTACAATGAGCAGTTCTTC. Its translation is CASSGTSGEAYNEQFF.

This chain uses TRBV12-3 or TRBV12-4 with TRBJ1-5; D not resolved. The CDR3 consists of 13 residues. The V end lost 3 bases, the J end lost 6 bases, and 9 bases lay between the germline ends. The CDR3 here is CASSLEGGQPQHF. Written as DNA, the CDR3 is TGTGCCAGCAGTTTGGAGGGAGGTCAGCCCCAGCATTTT.

The genes are TRBV5-1 and TRBJ2-2; TRBD1 matches 7 bases. CDR1 is SGHRS and CDR2 is YFSETQ in the germline V gene. This CDR3 spans 17 amino acids. V trimming: 1 base; J trimming: 2 bases; junction bases outside the gene matches: 8. The CDR3 bases are TGCGCCAGCAGCTTGATTGGGACAGTTGTTAACACCGGGGAGCTGTTTTTT. Its protein product is CASSLIGTVVNTGELFF.

This chain uses TRBV4-1 with TRBJ1-2, with D perhaps TRBD1 (6 bases). This CDR3 region has 16 residues. With 0 bases removed from V and 4 bases from J, the gap between germline ends came to 15 bases. The germline V gene has CDR1 MGHRA and CDR2 YSYEKL. The CDR3 DNA sequence: TGCGCCAGCAGCCAAGAAGTGGCGACAGGAGGCTATGGCTACACCTTC. Its translation is CASSQEVATGGYGYTF.

This clone is a singleton in its sample. The chain is built from TRBV7-9 and TRBJ2-7, with a weak D call TRBD1 (6 bases). Germline V lookup: CDR1 SEHNR, CDR2 FQNEAQ (reference sequence). V lost 3 bases to trimming and J lost 1 base, with 7 bases between them. CDR3 length: 13 amino acids. CDR3 sequence reads: CASSFRGSYEQYF. Here the CDR3 DNA reads TGTGCCAGCAGCTTTAGGGGGTCCTACGAGCAGTACTTC.

V is TRBV6-5 and J is TRBJ1-4; D is unresolved. Trimming stripped 0 bases from V and 8 bases from J, with 10 bases between. The CDR3 is 14 amino acids. Germline V lookup: CDR1 MNHEY, CDR2 SVGAGI. CDR3 bases: TGTGCCAGCAGTTACTCGATAGGAGCAGAAAAACTGTTTTTT. Its translation: CASSYSIGAEKLFF.

This clone occurred once. V usage is TRBV5-8 and J usage is TRBJ2-7; 7 bases align to TRBD2. CDR3 length: 15 amino acids. V was clipped by 4 bases and J by 3 bases; unmatched bases: 10. Germline V gives CDR1 SGHTS, CDR2 YDEGEE. The CDR3 region has the DNA TGTGCCAGCAGCGCCGGCCTAGCGGAGGTCTACGAGCAGTACTTC. Protein sequence: CASSAGLAEVYEQYF.

The chain couples TRBV5-1 to TRBJ1-2; 11 bases are shared with TRBD1. CDR3 length: 16 residues. V shed 2 bases and J 8 bases; nucleotides not matched to a gene: 11. Germline V lookup: CDR1 SGHRS, CDR2 YFSETQ. CDR3 region: CASSFDPGQGVRGYTF. As DNA, the CDR3 is TGCGCCAGCAGCTTCGACCCGGGACAGGGGGTCAGAGGCTACACCTTC.

The genes are TRBV7-9 and TRBJ2-7; maybe TRBD1 (5 bases). Germline V CDR1 and CDR2: SEHNR, FQNEAQ (reference sequence). V shed 5 bases and J shed 1 base, with 15 bases lying between them. The CDR3 is made up of 15 amino acids. DNA of the CDR3: TGTGCCAGCAGCCCGGGTTGGGCAGGGTCCTACGAGCAGTACTTC. Encoded protein: CASSPGWAGSYEQYF.

The chain combines TRBV18 with TRBJ2-5; 10 bases line up with TRBD1. Trimming took 6 bases from V and 4 from J; bases not matched to a gene: 8. CDR3 length: 15 residues. Germline V lookup: CDR1 KGHSH, CDR2 LQKENI. The CDR3 sequence is CASSPRQGAGETQYF. For the CDR3, the DNA is TGTGCCAGCTCTCCCAGACAGGGGGCGGGAGAGACCCAGTACTTC.

The chain is built from TRBV6-1 and TRBJ1-5; 7 positions agree with TRBD1. V was pared by 0 bases and J by 7 bases, with 6 bases of the junction left unmatched. The CDR3 consists of 15 residues. Germline V CDR1 and CDR2: MNHNS, SASEGT. The CDR3 loop is CASSEALTGVQPQHF. The CDR3 coding sequence is TGTGCCAGCAGTGAAGCCCTTACAGGGGTCCAGCCCCAGCATTTT.

The rearrangement uses TRBV25-1 and TRBJ2-7; 7 bases align to TRBD1. Germline V CDR1 and CDR2: MGHDK, SYGVNS. The CDR3 totals 18 residues. The V and J ends lost 1 base and 1 base, in that order; junction bases with no gene match: 13. The CDR3 bases are TGTGCCAGCAGTGAATGGAACGCGGAGGCAGGGGGATCCTACGAGCAGTACTTC. Its protein product is CASSEWNAEAGGSYEQYF.

CDR3 in DNA: TGTGCCAGCAGTACAGGGGGCCGGCAAGGAAACACCATATATTTT. This codes for CASSTGGRQGNTIYF. This chain connects TRBV28 to TRBJ1-3; 9 nucleotides agree with TRBD1. This CDR3 has 15 amino acids. CDR1 is MDHEN and CDR2 is SYDVKM in the germline V gene. The J segment lost 4 bases and the V segment lost 5 bases, leaving 6 bases of the junction unmatched.

The CDR3 is CASSVQRGETGELFF. For the CDR3, the DNA is TGTGCCAGCAGTGTACAGCGGGGGGAGACCGGGGAGCTGTTTTTT. The V call is TRBV2, the J call TRBJ2-2; 9 nucleotides agree with TRBD2. The V segment lost 4 bases and the J segment 5 bases; nucleotides outside the gene matches: 5. Germline V CDR1 and CDR2: SNHLY, FYNNEI. The CDR3 has 15 residues. Drawing the rest from reference TRBV2 and TRBJ2-2, the complete variable domain is EPEVTQTPSHQVTQMGQEVILRCVPISNHLYFYWYRQILGQKVEFLVSFYNNEISEKSEIFDDQFSVERPDGSNFTLKIRSTKLEDSAMYFCASSVQRGETGELFFGEGSRLTVL.

The DNA of the CDR3 is TGTGCCACCAGCAGGGTTACAGGGATCGCTGGAAACACCATATATTTT. Amino acids: CATSRVTGIAGNTIYF. The V and J genes are TRBV15 and TRBJ1-3, with D possibly TRBD1 on 6 matching bases. Germline V gene sequence: CDR1 LNHNV, CDR2 YYDKDF (reference sequence). This CDR3 spans 16 amino acids. V gave up 3 bases and J gave up 2 bases, with 14 bases separating them.

This clone was counted once. V and J are TRBV18 and TRBJ1-1; maybe TRBD1 (5 bases). The CDR3 has 15 residues. V dropped 1 base and J dropped 3 bases, with 12 bases sitting between them. Germline CDR1 and CDR2: KGHSH and LQKENI. In DNA, the CDR3 is TGTGCCAGCTCACCACAAAGGTCCAGGGACACTGAAGCTTTCTTT. It specifies CASSPQRSRDTEAFF.

The chain recombines TRBV5-1 with TRBJ2-5; 14 nucleotides match TRBD2. The CDR3 length is 16 residues. CDR1 is SGHRS and CDR2 is YFSETQ in the germline V gene. V dropped 0 bases and J dropped 5; count of bases not matched to a gene: 3. The CDR3 protein is CASSLAGTSGGETQYF. CDR3 bases: TGCGCCAGCAGCTTGGCCGGGACTAGCGGGGGTGAGACCCAGTACTTC.

In its sample, this clone was seen once. The CDR3 reads CASTIQGAHGYTF. As DNA, the CDR3 is TGTGCCAGCACCATACAGGGGGCGCATGGCTACACCTTC. The chain recombines TRBV9 with TRBJ1-2, with 9 bases aligning to TRBD1. V shed 6 bases and J 6 bases; nucleotides not matched to a gene: 6. The CDR3 spans 13 residues. CDR1 SGDLS and CDR2 YYNGEE come from the germline V gene. The full variable domain, with the rest looked up from reference TRBV9 and TRBJ1-2, is DSGVTQTPKHLITATGQRVTLRCSPRSGDLSVYWYQQSLDQGLQFLIQYYNGEERAKGNILERFSAQQFPDLHSELNLSSLELGDSALYFCASTIQGAHGYTFGSGTRLTVV.

The chain recombines TRBV3-1 (or the pseudogene TRBV3-2) with TRBJ2-1; possibly TRBD2 for D (5 bases). This CDR3 contains 16 residues. CDR1 and CDR2 (germline): LGHDT, YNNKEL (reference sequence). V was pared by 0 bases and J by 5 bases, with 14 bases between. This CDR3 reads CASSQDATGKNNEQFF. Here the CDR3 DNA reads TGTGCCAGCAGCCAAGACGCTACGGGGAAGAACAATGAGCAGTTCTTC.

This chain joins TRBV9 and TRBJ1-1; the match to TRBD1 covers 9 bases. Germline assignment: CDR1 SGDLS and CDR2 YYNGEE. V was pared by 4 bases and J by 4 bases, with 5 bases of the junction left unmatched. There are 14 residues in the CDR3. This CDR3 reads CASSSTTGGTEAFF. For the CDR3, the DNA is TGTGCCAGCAGCTCGACGACAGGGGGCACTGAAGCTTTCTTT.